Each of the 16 T cell receptor beta chains below was sequenced from the same sample in a study of cytomegalovirus exposure and HLA in healthy donors (dated by TCRdb to the late 2010s). The library came from the immunoSEQ multiplex PCR assay. The multiplex PCR relied on a mix of 60 forward primers for TCR Vbeta segments and 13 reverse primers for TCR Jbeta segments. TCRdb holds this immuneACCESS table with in-frame rearrangements only. Some clones are missing; in checked studies, unresolved V genes explain under half, and the rest has no known cause. For this sample there are approximately 140,000 clones; about four fifths appear just once. The ten top clones hold about 2.2% of the sample. Sample: PBMCs. Every receptor here comes from a man aged 25-45 years in good health and CMV-seronegative.

This rearrangement joins TRBV28 to TRBJ1-5; 8 bases agree with TRBD1. V gave up 8 bases and J gave up 3 bases; unmatched junction bases: 3. The CDR3 extends over 13 amino acids. Germline assignment: CDR1 MDHEN and CDR2 SYDVKM. The CDR3 nucleotides are TGTGCCAGCGGACAGGGACTCAATCAGCCCCAGCATTTT. This sequence encodes CASGQGLNQPQHF.

V usage is TRBV25-1 and J usage is TRBJ2-1; D not resolved. The CDR3 consists of 14 residues. Per the germline V gene, CDR1 is MGHDK and CDR2 is SYGVNS. V lost 2 bases and J 0 bases, leaving 5 bases between the germline ends. The CDR3 sequence: CASSEDSSYNEQFF. CDR3 nucleotide sequence: TGTGCCAGCAGTGAAGATAGCTCCTACAATGAGCAGTTCTTC.

This clone was detected only a few times. The gene calls are TRBV27 and TRBJ1-5, with 8 bases lining up with TRBD1. Germline CDR1 is MNHEY and CDR2 is SMNVEV (reference sequence). After removal of 3 bases from V and 2 bases from J, the junction contained 15 bases not matched to a gene. The CDR3 extends over 19 amino acids. CDR3 sequence: CASSFGAGTGCVGNQPQHF. The CDR3 bases are TGTGCCAGCAGTTTTGGGGCCGGGACAGGCTGTGTGGGCAATCAGCCCCAGCATTTT.

J is TRBJ1-2 and V is TRBV2, with TRBD1 identical over 7 bases. Germline CDR1 reads SNHLY; CDR2 reads FYNNEI. CDR3 size: 14 residues. The trim removed 4 bases at V and 8 bases at J, leaving 10 bases unmatched. For the CDR3, the DNA is TGTGCCAGCAGTGCGAGAGGGGGCAAGGGGGGCTACACCTTC. Its translation is CASSARGGKGGYTF. Together with reference TRBV2 and TRBJ1-2, the CDR3 gives the full variable domain: EPEVTQTPSHQVTQMGQEVILRCVPISNHLYFYWYRQILGQKVEFLVSFYNNEISEKSEIFDDQFSVERPDGSNFTLKIRSTKLEDSAMYFCASSARGGKGGYTFGSGTRLTVV.

J is TRBJ2-2 and V is TRBV5-1, with D hard to call. This CDR3 is built from 15 residues. Between the trimmed V and J ends, which lost 1 base and 0 bases, there was a span of 7 bases. The germline CDR1 and CDR2 sequences are SGHRS and YFSETQ. CDR3 coding DNA: TGCGCCAGCAGCTTGTCCACAGCGAACACCGGGGAGCTGTTTTTT. It encodes CASSLSTANTGELFF.

The J gene is TRBJ2-7, the V gene TRBV6-5; 9 bases align to TRBD1. The V gene end was trimmed by 0 bases and the J gene end by 4 bases; junction bases not matched to a gene: 1. Germline V lookup: CDR1 MNHEY, CDR2 SVGAGI. This CDR3 has 14 residues. Here the CDR3 DNA reads TGTGCCAGCAGTTACTCGGGACAGGGATACGAGCAGTACTTC. Protein product: CASSYSGQGYEQYF.

This clone was seen a handful of times. Written as DNA, the CDR3 is TGTGCCTGGAGTTCACAGGGGACTGAAGCTTTCTTT. This translates into CAWSSQGTEAFF. The rearrangement links TRBV30 to TRBJ1-1, with 7 nucleotides matching TRBD1. CDR1 and CDR2 from the germline V gene are GTSNPN and SVGIG (reference sequence). This CDR3 spans 12 amino acids. Trimming removed 2 bases from V and 5 bases from J; junction bases left unmatched: 2.

The chain joins TRBV7-9 to TRBJ2-2, with 11 bases lining up with TRBD1. V shed 5 bases and J 5 bases; nucleotides not matched to a gene: 10. CDR1 SEHNR and CDR2 FQNEAQ come from the germline V gene (reference sequence). The CDR3 is 17 residues long. The CDR3 here is CASSIPRTGGWTGELFF. The CDR3 nucleotides read TGTGCCAGCAGCATACCCAGGACAGGGGGCTGGACCGGGGAGCTGTTTTTT.

The chain has TRBV19 and TRBJ2-7; D unresolved. From germline, CDR1 is LNHDA and CDR2 SQIVND (reference sequence). The length of the CDR3 is 16 residues. V was clipped by 3 bases and J by 7 bases, with 22 bases between them. CDR3 residues: CASSIALGFYDREQYF. The CDR3 DNA is TGTGCCAGTAGTATTGCCTTGGGCTTTTACGATAGAGAGCAGTACTTC.

The V gene is TRBV4-2, the J gene TRBJ1-3; perhaps TRBD1 as D (6 bases). Germline CDR1 is LGHNA and CDR2 is YNFKEQ. The CDR3 loop spans 15 amino acids. Trimming removed 8 bases from V and 7 bases from J, with 21 bases in between. CDR3: CASGSWGRAGNTIYF. The DNA of the CDR3 is TGTGCCAGCGGGTCGTGGGGGCGCGCCGGGAACACCATATATTTT.

The V gene is TRBV18, the J gene TRBJ1-6; no clear D gene. Germline CDR1 KGHSH, CDR2 LQKENI. The CDR3 extends over 15 amino acids. V was cut by 0 bases and J by 7 bases, with 10 bases left in between. DNA for the CDR3: TGTGCCAGCTCACCACCGGAGGGTGGGAATTCACCCCTCCACTTT. Protein product: CASSPPEGGNSPLHF.

J is TRBJ2-3 and V is TRBV5-4; D is unclear. CDR3 length: 15 amino acids. V was clipped by 1 base and J by 0 bases, with 9 bases between them. Germline V lookup: CDR1 SGHNT, CDR2 YYREEE (reference sequence). The CDR3 nucleotides are TGTGCCAGCAGCTTGCACAGCATAAGCACAGATACGCAGTATTTT. This translates into CASSLHSISTDTQYF.

The chain uses TRBV19 and TRBJ1-1; D remains unclear. Germline V CDR1 and CDR2: LNHDA, SQIVND (reference sequence). This CDR3 region has 13 residues. Trimming removed 3 bases from V and 0 bases from J, with 5 bases in between. The CDR3 loop is CASSIRVNTEAFF. Written as DNA, the CDR3 is TGTGCCAGTAGTATTCGCGTGAACACTGAAGCTTTCTTT. Full variable domain (outside the CDR3, taken from reference TRBV19 and TRBJ1-1): DGGITQSPKYLFRKEGQNVTLSCEQNLNHDAMYWYRQDPGQGLRLIYYSQIVNDFQKGDIAEGYSVSREKKESFPLTVTSAQKNPTAFYLCASSIRVNTEAFFGQGTRLTVV.

The rearrangement joins TRBV28 to TRBJ2-1; unclear D gene. The V gene lost 8 bases and the J gene lost 0 bases, with 5 bases spanning the gap. The germline gives CDR1 MDHEN, CDR2 SYDVKM. This CDR3 contains 12 residues. This chain's CDR3 is CASGSSYNEQFF. DNA for the CDR3: TGTGCCAGCGGTAGCTCCTACAATGAGCAGTTCTTC.

The CDR3 loop reads CASSQGSGRTVDEQYF. The DNA for the CDR3 is TGCGCCAGCAGCCAAGGCAGCGGTAGGACGGTTGACGAGCAGTACTTC. The gene calls are TRBV4-1 and TRBJ2-7; the D gene is possibly TRBD2 (5 bases). The ends were cut back, 1 base at V and 5 bases at J, with 18 bases in the middle. The CDR3 is made up of 16 amino acids. CDR1 is MGHRA, CDR2 YSYEKL, per germline.

The chain carries TRBV6-6 and TRBJ2-7, with TRBD2 matching 10 bases. The J segment lost 4 bases and the V segment lost 8 bases, leaving 8 bases of the junction unmatched. Germline CDR1 MNHNY, CDR2 SVGAGI (reference sequence). CDR3 length equals 14 residues. The CDR3 DNA reads as TGTGCCAGCGTGGAAGCGGGAGGGGTATACGAGCAGTACTTC. This encodes CASVEAGGVYEQYF.